The clone carrying this T cell receptor (beta chain) has a single count. Its antigen is unknown. The assay used deep level. The sorted-subset replicate PCRs were given 150 to 250 ng DNA, which is tens of thousands of T cell genomes. Assay: immunoSEQ multiplex PCR; the TCRdb copy retains only in-frame clones and omits some. The sample contains 2 million to 3 million clones, approximately 93% of which appear only once. The data stem from a study of shared clonotypes between healthy human individuals. Study-wide findings and caveats: Rarefaction showed that sequencing of sorted subsets was incomplete (despite large depth). The study found lower generation probabilities in non-shared clonotypes than in those shared by all four donors.

The V gene's germline CDR1 is LGHNA and CDR2 YNFKEQ. With 4 bases removed from V and 4 bases from J, the gap between germline ends came to 14 bases. This CDR3 is built from 15 residues. Sequencing was carried out using naive CD4+ T cells from PBMCs. As for subset: CD45RA+ positively selected. This TCR was recovered from a young man in good health. Some clones in this sample may be carry-over from other donors' samples. V gene TRBV4-2 combines with J gene TRBJ2-1; D tentatively fits TRBD1 or TRBD2 (5 bases each). The CDR3 sequence is CASSPGPELYNEQFF. CDR3 nucleotide sequence: TGTGCCAGCAGCCCGGGACCAGAATTATACAATGAGCAGTTCTTC.